The 29 T cell receptor beta chains presented below share a single source sample, sequenced in a study of cytomegalovirus exposure and HLA in healthy donors (dated by TCRdb to about 2017). The library was prepared using the immunoSEQ multiplex PCR assay. For the multiplex PCR, a mixture combining 60 forward primers for TCR Vbeta segments and 13 reverse primers for TCR Jbeta segments was used. The source is immuneACCESS, and TCRdb retained only in-frame sequences with V and J called. Part of the clones is not carried over; for the studies checked, unresolved V genes explain less than half of this, and the remainder is unexplained. This sample has 120,000 or so clones in its table, and around 75% of those were observed once. Jointly, the top ten make up under 9.5% of the sample. The source material was PBMCs. All receptors come from a woman between 45 and 60 years old in good health and CMV-seropositive.

The V and J genes are TRBV7-8 and TRBJ2-5; 11 bases map to TRBD2. This CDR3 comprises 15 residues. J lost 3 bases, V lost 3 bases, and 3 bases had no gene match. Germline V CDR1 and CDR2: SGHVS, FQNEAQ. CDR3 sequence: CASSFPLAGEETQYF. Written as DNA, the CDR3 is TGTGCCAGCAGCTTTCCACTAGCGGGAGAAGAGACCCAGTACTTC.

The rearrangement uses TRBV13 and TRBJ1-1; D unresolved. Germline V CDR1 and CDR2: PRHDT, FYEKMQ (reference sequence). CDR3 length equals 15 residues. Trimming pared 5 bases from V and 0 bases from J, leaving 13 bases between. The CDR3 is CASSPDFEMNTEAFF. CDR3 DNA: TGTGCCAGCAGCCCCGACTTCGAGATGAACACTGAAGCTTTCTTT.

V usage is TRBV7-9 and J usage is TRBJ2-7; D unclear. Germline V CDR1 and CDR2: SEHNR, FQNEAQ (reference sequence). The germline V and J ends were trimmed by 1 base and 6 bases, with 13 bases remaining between them. The CDR3 spans 14 residues. The CDR3 reads CASSLDLVLGEQYF. The CDR3 DNA sequence: TGTGCCAGCAGCTTAGACCTTGTCCTCGGCGAGCAGTACTTC. Full variable domain (remainder filled in from reference TRBV7-9 and TRBJ2-7): DTGVSQNPRHKITKRGQNVTFRCDPISEHNRLYWYRQTLGQGPEFLTYFQNEAQLEKSRLLSDRFSAERPKGSFSTLEIQRTEQGDSAMYLCASSLDLVLGEQYFGPGTRLTVT.

The V gene is TRBV2, the J gene TRBJ1-2, with D perhaps TRBD1 (6 bases). This CDR3 has 14 residues. Germline-derived CDR1 and CDR2 are SNHLY and FYNNEI. Trimming removed 4 bases from V and 7 bases from J, with 16 bases in between. This CDR3 reads CASSVQGPRGGYTF. CDR3 sequence (DNA): TGTGCCAGCAGTGTCCAGGGGCCCCGGGGTGGCTACACCTTC.

The CDR3 reads CASSVVVQGIERDGYTF. The CDR3 nucleotides are TGTGCCAGCAGCGTAGTGGTTCAGGGGATCGAAAGAGATGGCTACACCTTC. The chain couples TRBV9 to TRBJ1-2, with a tentative D call TRBD1 (6 bases). The CDR3 runs to 17 residues. In germline, CDR1 is SGDLS, CDR2 YYNGEE. The V end was cut by 0 bases, the J end by 6 bases, with 21 bases between.

V and J are TRBV6-5 and TRBJ2-2, with D possibly matching TRBD1 (6 bases). Trimming shortened V by 2 bases and J by 4 bases, and 14 bases separated the two germline ends. Germline V gene sequence: CDR1 MNHEY, CDR2 SVGAGI. CDR3 length equals 16 residues. CDR3 DNA: TGTGCCAGCAGTTACGGTAAACAGGGTGTCACCGGGGAGCTGTTTTTT. It is translated as CASSYGKQGVTGELFF.

The chain employs TRBV4-3 and TRBJ1-4; TRBD1 might be the D (6 bases). This CDR3 region has 18 residues. V dropped 0 bases and J dropped 0 bases, with 14 bases sitting between them. From germline, CDR1 is LGHNA and CDR2 YSLEER. CDR3 coding DNA: TGCGCCAGCAGCCAAGATCACAGGGTCGGGGCAACTAATGAAAAACTGTTTTTT. It translates to CASSQDHRVGATNEKLFF.

This sequence joins TRBV6-5 and TRBJ2-2, with 8 bases identical to TRBD2. CDR3 size: 15 residues. With 6 bases clipped from V and 1 base from J, the junction kept 4 bases outside the gene matches. Per germline, CDR1 MNHEY and CDR2 SVGAGI. The CDR3 nucleotides read TGTGCCAGCAGGATAGCGGGGCAGAACACCGGGGAGCTGTTTTTT. Encoded protein: CASRIAGQNTGELFF.

This clone was picked up a small number of times. The chain has TRBV4-1 and TRBJ1-2; 7 positions match TRBD1. In germline, CDR1 is MGHRA, CDR2 YSYEKL. This CDR3 has 14 amino acids. Trimming took 0 bases from V and 4 from J; bases not matched to a gene: 2. The CDR3 nucleotides read TGCGCCAGCAGCCAAGAGACAGGGTCCTATGGCTACACCTTC. Its translation: CASSQETGSYGYTF.

This clone occurred once. The sample holds other DNA sequences that translate to the same CDR3. The CDR3 region has the DNA TGCGCCAGCAGCTGGGCGGGGGGCGGCTACGAGCAGTACTTC. It yields the protein CASSWAGGGYEQYF. V and J are TRBV5-1 and TRBJ2-7; 8 bases are a match to TRBD2. This CDR3 is built from 14 residues. In germline, CDR1 is SGHRS, CDR2 YFSETQ. Trimming cost V 3 bases and J 3 bases; bases outside gene matches: 5.

This clone has a handful of counts. The chain carries TRBV5-1 and TRBJ2-1, with 9 bases matching TRBD2. Germline V CDR1 and CDR2: SGHRS, YFSETQ. Trimming took 4 bases from V and 4 from J; bases not matched to a gene: 9. The CDR3 is 16 residues long. The CDR3 here is CASSPGSSGMYNEQFF. The CDR3 DNA reads as TGCGCCAGCAGCCCGGGGTCTAGCGGGATGTACAATGAGCAGTTCTTC.

This clone showed up just a few times. This chain connects TRBV6-6 to TRBJ1-2; D remains unclear. The germline V gene has CDR1 MNHNY and CDR2 SVGAGI (reference sequence). This CDR3 has 13 amino acids. V dropped 2 bases and J dropped 6 bases, with 10 bases sitting between them. The CDR3 loop is CASSYLGGNGYTF. CDR3 DNA: TGTGCCAGCAGTTACCTCGGAGGGAATGGCTACACCTTC.

The chain has TRBV4-2 and TRBJ2-3; D ambiguous. The CDR3 is 15 amino acids. Germline CDR1 reads LGHNA; CDR2 reads YNFKEQ. V shed 0 bases and J shed 2 bases, with 9 bases lying between them. The CDR3 loop is CASSQDLQSTDTQYF. In nucleotides, the CDR3 is TGTGCCAGCAGCCAAGATCTGCAGTCCACAGATACGCAGTATTTT.

The rearrangement uses TRBV7-6 and TRBJ2-3, with TRBD2 matching over 11 bases. Germline trimming cut 5 bases from V and 1 base from J; bases unmatched to any gene: 11. Per the germline V gene, CDR1 is SGHVS and CDR2 is FNYEAQ. The CDR3 totals 18 residues. CDR3: CASSQGRLAGGRTDTQYF. The CDR3 DNA follows: TGTGCCAGCAGCCAAGGGCGGCTAGCGGGAGGACGCACAGATACGCAGTATTTT.

The chain combines TRBV6-1 with TRBJ2-1; D may be TRBD2 (5 bases). CDR1 MNHNS and CDR2 SASEGT come from the germline V gene. V was clipped by 6 bases and J by 16 bases, with 19 bases between them. The CDR3 covers 12 residues. CDR3 loop: CASSQSGGPAFF. CDR3 nucleotide sequence: TGTGCCAGCAGCCAGTCGGGCGGGCCGGCTTTCTTC.

This clone was counted a few times. The chain uses TRBV6-5 and TRBJ2-1; TRBD1 aligns across 8 bases. This CDR3 has 15 residues. V was clipped by 6 bases and J by 2 bases; unmatched bases: 6. In germline, CDR1 is MNHEY, CDR2 SVGAGI. The DNA for the CDR3 is TGTGCCAGCAGATTGACAGGGGTTACCTACAATGAGCAGTTCTTC. Translating it yields CASRLTGVTYNEQFF.

This chain uses TRBV2 with TRBJ1-5, with 8 bases fitting TRBD1. Germline values: CDR1 SNHLY, CDR2 FYNNEI. The CDR3 contains 18 residues. The V gene end was trimmed by 6 bases and the J gene end by 0 bases; junction bases not matched to a gene: 13. The DNA for the CDR3 is TGTGCCAGCAGCCTCCACCCGGGACAGGACAATAGCAATCAGCCCCAGCATTTT. Protein product: CASSLHPGQDNSNQPQHF.

J is TRBJ1-2 and V is TRBV19; TRBD1 agrees at 12 bases. Germline lookup yields CDR1 LNHDA and CDR2 SQIVND (reference sequence). With V trimmed by 6 bases and J by 0 bases, 8 bases remained unmatched. This CDR3 comprises 17 residues. The CDR3 DNA follows: TGTGCCAGTAGGCCCTCCGGGACAGGGGGCCCTAACTATGGCTACACCTTC. As protein: CASRPSGTGGPNYGYTF.

The chain carries TRBV6-5 and TRBJ2-1, with a possible D match to TRBD1 (6 bases). The CDR3 runs to 12 residues. Between the trimmed V and J ends, which lost 5 bases and 8 bases, there was a span of 10 bases. Per germline, CDR1 MNHEY and CDR2 SVGAGI. CDR3 in amino acids: CASSTTGYEQFF. CDR3 DNA sequence: TGTGCCAGCAGTACCACAGGGTATGAGCAGTTCTTC.

This clone was counted ten times or more. This chain joins TRBV7-3 and TRBJ2-1, with 7 bases fitting TRBD2. Germline CDR1 SGHTA, CDR2 FQGTGA. CDR3 length: 16 amino acids. Unmatched junction bases numbered 14, after V lost 5 bases and J lost 7 bases. CDR3 sequence: CASSHSGTTGTNEQFF. CDR3 in DNA: TGTGCCAGCAGCCATTCAGGGACTACAGGTACTAATGAGCAGTTCTTC.

The genes are TRBV10-3 and TRBJ1-2; D gene unclear. Trimming stripped 1 base from V and 4 bases from J, with 7 bases between. Per the germline V gene, CDR1 is ENHRY and CDR2 is SYGVKD. The CDR3 has 13 amino acids. The DNA of the CDR3 is TGTGCCATCAGTGAGTACACCGCCTATGGCTACACCTTC. This gives the protein CAISEYTAYGYTF.

The V gene is TRBV13, the J gene TRBJ1-5, with D hard to call. The CDR3 sequence is 14 residues long. V lost 3 bases to trimming and J lost 3 bases, with 9 bases between them. Germline CDR1 PRHDT, CDR2 FYEKMQ (reference sequence). The CDR3 here is CASSFGRYNQPQHF. The CDR3 nucleotides are TGTGCCAGCAGCTTTGGGCGTTACAATCAGCCCCAGCATTTT.

The chain joins TRBV2 to TRBJ2-4, with D perhaps matching TRBD2 (5 bases). The CDR3 consists of 14 residues. V lost 6 bases and J lost 6, with 15 bases in between. CDR1 SNHLY and CDR2 FYNNEI come from the germline V gene. The CDR3 sequence: CASSGMEVGNIQYF. Written as DNA, the CDR3 is TGTGCCAGCAGCGGGATGGAGGTCGGAAACATTCAGTACTTC.

The chain uses TRBV27 and TRBJ1-2; TRBD1 might be the D (6 bases). Germline CDR1 and CDR2: MNHEY and SMNVEV (reference sequence). The CDR3 length is 15 residues. The V end was cut by 3 bases, the J end by 4 bases, with 15 bases between. The CDR3 spells CASSLGGGGAYGYTF. The CDR3 DNA sequence: TGTGCCAGCAGTTTGGGTGGGGGGGGCGCCTATGGCTACACCTTC.

This clone has more than one count but fewer than ten. V gene TRBV5-6 combines with J gene TRBJ1-6; TRBD1 agrees at 11 bases. CDR1 is SGHDT, CDR2 YYEEEE, per germline. The V segment lost 5 bases and the J segment 11 bases; nucleotides outside the gene matches: 12. This CDR3 has 16 residues. CDR3 region: CASSAGTGGIRAPLHF. The CDR3 DNA reads as TGTGCCAGCAGTGCCGGGACAGGGGGAATTAGGGCACCCCTCCACTTT.

The chain has TRBV4-2 and TRBJ1-1; D call uncertain. CDR1 is LGHNA, CDR2 YNFKEQ, per germline. CDR3 length: 12 amino acids. Between the trimmed V and J ends, which lost 2 bases and 3 bases, there was a span of 4 bases. In DNA form, the CDR3 reads TGTGCCAGCAGCCAAAGCGACACTGAAGCTTTCTTT. It encodes CASSQSDTEAFF.

This chain connects TRBV5-1 to TRBJ2-2; tentative D call: TRBD2 (6 bases). CDR1 SGHRS and CDR2 YFSETQ come from the germline V gene. The length of the CDR3 is 16 residues. Between the trimmed V and J ends, which lost 3 bases and 5 bases, there was a span of 17 bases. CDR3 sequence: CASSSGSGRGTGELFF. For the CDR3, the DNA is TGCGCCAGCAGCTCCGGTAGTGGTCGGGGGACCGGGGAGCTGTTTTTT.

The rearrangement joins TRBV6-5 to TRBJ2-3; D may be TRBD2 (5 bases). From germline, CDR1 is MNHEY and CDR2 SVGAGI. The length of the CDR3 is 15 residues. Trimming removed 6 bases at V and 7 bases at J, with 20 bases between. The CDR3 spells CASSPNSGDYNTQYF. CDR3 in DNA: TGTGCCAGCAGCCCCAATTCCGGCGACTATAATACGCAGTATTTT.

The J gene is TRBJ1-2, the V gene TRBV6-5; 7 positions agree with TRBD1. V was pared by 0 bases and J by 6 bases, with 7 bases of the junction left unmatched. The CDR3 is made up of 15 amino acids. Germline CDR1 MNHEY, CDR2 SVGAGI. The CDR3 sequence is CASSYSRGGADGYTF. The CDR3 DNA follows: TGTGCCAGCAGTTACTCGAGAGGGGGCGCGGATGGCTACACCTTC.